Presented here are 16 T cell receptor beta chains from one specimen sequenced in a study of blood T cells in healthy people across ages (dated by TCRdb to the mid-2010s). Library preparation used 5' RACE. These reads were obtained on an Illumina HiSeq 2500. A second PCR of roughly 6 to 12 cycles was performed with a sample-barcoded 5' primer and a J-beta primer mix. The public reads were run again by TCRdb, first through fastp at Q25 and then through MiXCR, and only productive beta chains were kept. Each record represents a unique CDR3 protein, reported with the most common genes and DNA among its rows. The sample table lists around 800,000 distinct CDR3 sequences, roughly 25% of them with a count of one. 3% of the sample is taken by the ten largest. These same records also appear under a second study, on T cells of mothers and their children.

Sample: blood. All receptors come from a boy younger than 18 in good health.

This chain connects TRBV10-3 to TRBJ1-1; D possibly corresponds to TRBD1 (6 bases). The CDR3 totals 13 residues. V lost 8 bases and J lost 1, with 11 bases in between. Per the germline V gene, CDR1 is ENHRY and CDR2 is SYGVKD. The CDR3 reads CAIRRGQNTEAFF. CDR3 in DNA: TGTGCCATCCGCAGGGGTCAGAACACTGAAGCTTTCTTT.

This clonotype occurred a few times. The rearrangement joins TRBV5-1 to TRBJ1-1; TRBD1 is a possible D gene (6 bases). Deletions cut 1 base from V and 4 bases from J, with 11 bases between. Germline V gene data show CDR1 as SGHRS and CDR2 as YFSETQ. The CDR3 is made up of 14 amino acids. The CDR3 region is CASSLPGARTEAFF. In DNA form, the CDR3 reads TGCGCCAGCAGCTTGCCAGGGGCTCGCACTGAAGCTTTCTTT.

The rearrangement joins TRBV5-1 to TRBJ1-5, with 7 bases that match TRBD1. Per germline, CDR1 SGHRS and CDR2 YFSETQ. V was pared by 0 bases and J by 6 bases, with 3 bases of the junction left unmatched. The CDR3 is 14 residues long. The CDR3 DNA sequence: TGCGCCAGCAGCTTGGACAGGGGAAGTCAGCCCCAGCATTTT. Protein: CASSLDRGSQPQHF. The full variable domain, its missing parts supplied by reference TRBV5-1 and TRBJ1-5, is KAGVTQTPRYLIKTRGQQVTLSCSPISGHRSVSWYQQTPGQGLQFLFEYFSETQRNKGNFPGRFSGRQFSNSRSEMNVSTLELGDSALYLCASSLDRGSQPQHFGDGTRLSIL.

The chain employs TRBV12-3 or TRBV12-4 and TRBJ2-1; 10 positions match TRBD2. Trimming took 5 bases from V and 0 from J; bases not matched to a gene: 10. This CDR3 has 18 amino acids. CDR3 sequence: CASSPGTSEGTSYNEQFF. CDR3 DNA: TGTGCCAGCAGTCCCGGGACTAGCGAGGGGACCTCCTACAATGAGCAGTTCTTC.

This clonotype came up a few times. The junction does not match germline at one end; this may be a read error. The V gene is TRBV11-2, the J gene TRBJ2-5; TRBD2 aligns across 8 bases. Germline-derived CDR1 and CDR2 are SGHAT and FQNNGV. The CDR3 has 15 amino acids. The CDR3 here is CVSSLEAGVEETQYF. In nucleotides, the CDR3 is TGTGTCAGCAGCTTGGAAGCGGGGGTTGAAGAGACCCAGTACTTC.

V and J are TRBV14 and TRBJ1-5; D is uncertain. Per the germline V gene, CDR1 is SGHDN and CDR2 is FVKESK. The CDR3 is 16 amino acids. Trimming left V 1 base short and J 1 base short, with 11 bases between. In DNA form, the CDR3 reads TGTGCCAGCAGCCAAGGTGATCCGGGGAGCAATCAGCCCCAGCATTTT. It is translated as CASSQGDPGSNQPQHF.

The chain combines TRBV25-1 with TRBJ2-2; 11 nucleotides align to TRBD2. Germline V gene lookup returns CDR1 MGHDK and CDR2 SYGVNS. The J segment lost 9 bases and the V segment lost 3 bases, leaving 3 bases of the junction unmatched. There are 14 residues in the CDR3. The CDR3 nucleotides are TGTGCCAGCAGTGATAGCGGGGGGGCTCGGGAGCTGTTTTTT. Protein sequence: CASSDSGGARELFF.

The gene calls are TRBV6-5 and TRBJ1-4; D is perhaps TRBD1 (5 bases). V was trimmed by 2 bases and J by 5 bases, leaving 12 bases between them. Germline V gene sequence: CDR1 MNHEY, CDR2 SVGAGI. The CDR3 contains 15 residues. The CDR3 sequence is CASSYQPGINEKLFF. The CDR3 bases are TGTGCCAGCAGTTACCAGCCAGGGATAAATGAAAAACTGTTTTTT.

J is TRBJ2-1 and V is TRBV29-1, with D perhaps assigned TRBD1 or TRBD2 (5 bases each). The J call may be faulty, since TRBJ2-7 better matches the DNA end. Germline V lookup: CDR1 SQVTM, CDR2 ANQGSEA. This CDR3 region has 15 residues. The CDR3 protein is CSVGGARSEIDEQYF. The CDR3 DNA follows: TGCAGCGTTGGAGGGGCGCGGTCAGAAATAGACGAGCAGTACTTC.

This clonotype was detected only a few times. The rearrangement joins TRBV2 to TRBJ2-5, with 10 bases matching TRBD1. The DNA end favors TRBJ2-1, so the J call may be wrong. This CDR3 comprises 16 residues. CDR1 and CDR2 from the germline V gene are SNHLY and FYNNEI. This CDR3 reads CASSADGRTGGYEQFF. CDR3 DNA: TGTGCCAGCAGTGCGGATGGGCGGACAGGGGGATATGAGCAGTTCTTC.

The chain carries TRBV24-1 and TRBJ2-2; D may be TRBD2 (7 bases). V shed 5 bases and J shed 0 bases, with 15 bases lying between them. Looked up from germline, CDR1 is KGHDR and CDR2 is SFDVKD. The CDR3 totals 17 residues. CDR3 in DNA: TGTGCCACCAGTGCGACTCGGGGGGCCGCGAACACCGGGGAGCTGTTTTTT. It encodes CATSATRGAANTGELFF.

This sequence joins TRBV12-3 or TRBV12-4 and TRBJ2-5, with D unresolved. The J call may be faulty, since TRBJ2-7 better matches the DNA end. This CDR3 has 14 residues. CDR3 sequence: CASMPPGPTYEQYF. The CDR3 coding sequence is TGTGCCAGCATGCCCCCGGGCCCTACCTACGAGCAGTACTTC.

The chain is built from TRBV3-1 and TRBJ2-5; D gene ambiguous. Matching the DNA end better, TRBJ2-1 makes the J call doubtful. Per the germline V gene, CDR1 is LGHDT and CDR2 is YNNKEL (reference sequence). The CDR3 length is 11 residues. CDR3 nucleotide sequence: TGTGCCAGCAGCCAAATGCATGAGCAGTTCTTC. Translating gives CASSQMHEQFF.

V gene TRBV28 combines with J gene TRBJ1-1; TRBD1 is a possible D gene (5 bases). This CDR3 contains 14 residues. Trimming cost V 6 bases and J 2 bases, with 13 bases left between them. Germline loops: CDR1 MDHEN, CDR2 SYDVKM. The CDR3 DNA sequence: TGTGCCAGCAGCCCATTGGGGGACAACACTGAAGCTTTCTTT. Encoded protein: CASSPLGDNTEAFF.

There are a few counts of this clonotype. This chain connects TRBV9 to TRBJ2-2, with D possibly TRBD2 on 5 matching bases. The CDR3 runs to 12 residues. Trimming shortened V by 2 bases and J by 8 bases, and 7 bases separated the two germline ends. Per germline, CDR1 SGDLS and CDR2 YYNGEE. Here the CDR3 reads CASSVGEGELFF. In DNA form, the CDR3 reads TGTGCCAGCAGCGTTGGGGAGGGGGAGCTGTTTTTT.

This chain links TRBV5-1 with TRBJ2-5, with D hard to call. The CDR3 is made up of 13 amino acids. Germline CDR1 SGHRS, CDR2 YFSETQ. Trimming shortened V by 5 bases and J by 5 bases, and 13 bases separated the two germline ends. The CDR3 DNA follows: TGCGCCAGCAGGCCCGATACGGGTGAGACCCAGTACTTC. The encoded protein is CASRPDTGETQYF.